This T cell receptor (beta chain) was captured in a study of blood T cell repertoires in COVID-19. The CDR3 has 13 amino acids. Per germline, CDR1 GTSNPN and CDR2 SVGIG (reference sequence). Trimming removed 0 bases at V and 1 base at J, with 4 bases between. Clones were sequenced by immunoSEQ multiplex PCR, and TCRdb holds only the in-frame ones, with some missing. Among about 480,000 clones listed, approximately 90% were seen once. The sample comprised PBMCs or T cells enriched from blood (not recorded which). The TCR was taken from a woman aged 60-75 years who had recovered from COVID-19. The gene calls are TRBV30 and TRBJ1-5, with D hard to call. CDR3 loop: CAWSVQSNQPQHF. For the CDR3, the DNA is TGTGCCTGGAGTGTACAGAGCAATCAGCCCCAGCATTTT.